This T cell receptor (beta chain) was observed in a study of blood T cell repertoires in COVID-19. This CDR3 has 18 amino acids. From germline, CDR1 is MNHEY and CDR2 SVGEGT. With 2 bases clipped from V and 5 bases from J, the junction kept 11 bases outside the gene matches. Assay used: immunoSEQ multiplex PCR; TCRdb lists only in-frame clones, some missing. The sample lists about 59,000 clones; less than 75% were seen once. V usage is TRBV6-2 or TRBV6-3 and J usage is TRBJ1-6; 8 bases line up with TRBD1. This receptor was obtained from a woman in her seventies with acute or convalescent COVID-19. The sequencing input was peripheral blood. The DNA of the CDR3 is TGTGCCAGCAGTTACCGGCCAGGGGGCGTAAGGGATAATTCACCCCTCCACTTT. It codes for CASSYRPGGVRDNSPLHF.